Each of the 4 T cell receptor beta chains below was sequenced from the same sample in a study of blood T cell dynamics during melanoma immunotherapy. This table comes from immunoSEQ multiplex PCR, and its TCRdb copy is limited to in-frame clones, with some not included. The sample yields 4,000 to 5,000 clones, roughly 86% seen once. As for time point: pre-treatment baseline. Material: blood, obtained from a patient treated with checkpoint blockade. The receptors were gathered from a human donor with melanoma.

The chain employs TRBV11-2 and TRBJ2-7; no clear D. Trimming pared 1 base from V and 2 bases from J, leaving 12 bases between. CDR1 SGHAT and CDR2 FQNNGV come from the germline V gene. CDR3 size: 15 residues. CDR3 loop: CASSLAAGFTYEQYF. CDR3 nucleotides: TGTGCCAGCAGCTTAGCGGCAGGATTTACCTACGAGCAGTACTTC.

CDR3 nucleotide sequence: TGTGCCAGCAGCTTTGGGACAGGGAAGGGAAACACCATATATTTT. Translating gives CASSFGTGKGNTIYF. The rearrangement links TRBV7-3 to TRBJ1-3, with 9 bases fitting TRBD1. The germline gives CDR1 SGHTA, CDR2 FQGTGA. V shed 3 bases and J 4 bases; nucleotides not matched to a gene: 4. This CDR3 has 15 amino acids.

This sequence joins TRBV6-9 and TRBJ2-7; TRBD2 aligns across 9 bases. The CDR3 sequence is 14 residues long. V gave up 3 bases and J gave up 5 bases; unmatched junction bases: 5. Germline V gives CDR1 MNHGY, CDR2 SVAAGI. CDR3 DNA: TGTGCCAGCAGTTACGGGACTAGCTGGGACGAGCAGTACTTC. It yields the protein CASSYGTSWDEQYF.

This clone was recorded once. The CDR3 DNA reads as TGTGCCAGCACCCGAAAGGGTGAAGAGACCCAGTACTTC. It is translated as CASTRKGEETQYF. The chain joins TRBV6-5 to TRBJ2-5; D call uncertain. The CDR3 is made up of 13 amino acids. Trimming took off 7 bases at V and 3 bases at J, with 12 bases between the two ends. The germline V gene encodes CDR1 MNHEY and CDR2 SVGAGI.